This T cell receptor (beta chain) was found in a study of shared clonotypes between healthy human individuals (TCRdb year 2020). Concerning the study at large: The cohort included a few men and a couple of women between 18 and 49 years of age. For each donor, CD4 naive and CD4 memory were each run on three plates, CD8 naive on two plates, and CD8 memory on one plate. To estimate repertoire size and how much clonotype sharing occurs between individuals, the study deeply sequenced the blood TCR repertoires of roughly 5 healthy adults. To increase sequencing depth and limit assay-specific biases, different laboratories used diverse techniques to prepare libraries and sequence TCR repertoires. Per donor, leukapheresis produced somewhere between about 0.9 and 9 billion PBMCs. The full study reports these points: Pairwise subsampling led to the expectation that sequencing depth would affect the degree of clonotype sharing among donors. Naive subsets generally had larger estimated clonotype richness than memory subsets did. Clonotypes shared by all four sorted-subset donors showed higher generation probabilities than non-shared clonotypes. Sampling was restricted to blood, and TCR repertoires in tissues likely differ from the TCR repertoires found in blood. Across a few donors, roughly 5.1% of naive CD4, over 3% of naive CD8, 2.3% of memory CD4, and about 0.4% of memory CD8 clonotypes were shared. Even with the large sequencing depth, rarefaction of the sorted-subset datasets indicated that sequencing was incomplete. The small number of donors limited the genetic and exposure-history diversity represented.

Using the deep immunoSEQ assay, multiplex PCR amplified TCR CDR3 regions from genomic DNA. Extracted genomic DNA from each cell subset was distributed evenly across all wells of several immunoSEQ 96-well plates, and each plate was treated as a replicate. Each replicate PCR for sorted subsets received roughly 0.2 ug genomic DNA, equal to tens of thousands of T cell genomes. Purified libraries were measured with a Qubit 3.0 fluorometer, size-checked on a Bioanalyzer 2100, and measured again with the KAPA Library Quantification kit. Every immunoSEQ 96-well plate was sequenced on a separate single-read 150-cycle Illumina NextSeq 550 flow cell. The paper's data handling went like this. Because the immunoSEQ output included only junctional sequences and no quality scores, the filtering could not be the same as the filtering used for full-length reads. Sequences were annotated with PyIR, a Python wrapper for IgBLAST v1.9, and V/J genes and CDR3 were assigned using IMGT germline references. Reads were filtered out if the reads had weak V/J assignments (E-value above 1e-6), no CDR3, stop codons, out-of-frame junctions, or ambiguous translated residues. V3J clonotypes were defined by identical inferred V gene, J gene, and CDR3 amino acid sequence. To compute the percentage overlap between repertoires, the number of shared unique clonotypes was divided by the size of the smaller repertoire. Three approaches were used to assess repertoire richness: RTK rarefaction, the Chao1 estimator, and Recon v2.1 estimates of unobserved clonotypes. OLGA was used to compute generation probabilities for all TCRbeta clonotypes that the gDNA method yielded from several donors. This immuneACCESS table, as held by TCRdb, lists in-frame sequences with V and J called but not all clones. Of the missing ones, under half trace to an unresolved V gene in checked studies; the others have no known cause. Clone size and V and J calls were adopted from that table, with D and trimming inferred from the DNA. This sample holds 2 million to 2.5 million clones; about 93% were observed only once. The ten largest clones add up to more than 1.5% of the sample.

With respect to this clone: This clone's antigen is unknown. Base quality data are lacking; no much larger clone is found one base away.

Looking up the germline V gene (reference sequence) yields CDR1 WNHNN and CDR2 SYGVQD. V and J are truncated by 3 bases and 6 bases respectively, leaving an intervening sequence of 9 bases. The cysteine opens and the phenylalanine closes a CDR3 of 12 amino acids. CDR3 DNA is the only sequence kept; it has 36 bases, read in frame from the first base. CD8 naive samples were CD45RO-negative cells positively selected for CCR7, giving a CD45RA+CCR7+ population that excluded TemRA cells. Donors were healthy HIV-negative adults with no recently reported acute infections or vaccinations. Every donor was a Caucasian adult living in Nashville, Tennessee, USA. Blood was collected by leukapheresis, and PBMCs were isolated by Ficoll-Histopaque density gradient centrifugation and then cryopreserved in liquid nitrogen vapor phase. Analytical flow cytometry was used to check the purity and quantity of each magnetically sorted T cell population. Genomic DNA was isolated from each sorted fraction and quantified by UV absorbance on a Nanodrop 2000c.

This clonotype originated in a man younger than 35 in good health. Some clones in this sample may be carry-over from other donors' samples. The V and J segments used are TRBV10-1 and TRBJ2-7; TRBD1 is possibly the D segment (6 matching bases). The sequenced material came from naive CD8+ T cells from PBMCs. Reading the label with the study, this specimen's cell subset or site is: CD45RA+CCR7+. The DNA reads TGCGCCAGCAGTGACAGGGGTGGCGAGCAGTACTTC. This is translated as CASSDRGGEQYF.